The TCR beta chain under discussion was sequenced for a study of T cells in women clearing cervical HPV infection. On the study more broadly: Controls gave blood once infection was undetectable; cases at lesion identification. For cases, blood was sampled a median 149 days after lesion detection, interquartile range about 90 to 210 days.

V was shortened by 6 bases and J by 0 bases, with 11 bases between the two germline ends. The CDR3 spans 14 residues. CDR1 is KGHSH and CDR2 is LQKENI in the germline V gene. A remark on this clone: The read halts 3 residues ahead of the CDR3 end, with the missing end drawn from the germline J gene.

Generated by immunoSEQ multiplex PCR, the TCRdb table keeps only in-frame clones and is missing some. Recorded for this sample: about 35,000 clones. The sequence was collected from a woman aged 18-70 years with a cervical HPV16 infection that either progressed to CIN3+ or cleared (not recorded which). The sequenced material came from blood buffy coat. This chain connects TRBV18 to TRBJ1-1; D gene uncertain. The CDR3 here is CASSPPQLNTEAFF. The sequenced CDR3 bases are TGTGCCAGCTCCCCCCCCCAATTGAACACTGAA.